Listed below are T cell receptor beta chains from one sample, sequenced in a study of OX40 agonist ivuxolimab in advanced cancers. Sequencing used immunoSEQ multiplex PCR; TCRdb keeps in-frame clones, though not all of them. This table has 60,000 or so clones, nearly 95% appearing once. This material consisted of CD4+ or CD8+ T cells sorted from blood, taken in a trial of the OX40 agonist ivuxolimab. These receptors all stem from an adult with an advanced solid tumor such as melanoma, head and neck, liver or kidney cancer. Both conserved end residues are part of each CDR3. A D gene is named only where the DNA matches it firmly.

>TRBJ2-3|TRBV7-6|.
CASSHHRDTSTDTQYF
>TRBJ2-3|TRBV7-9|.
CASSLPTDTQYF
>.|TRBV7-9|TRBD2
CASSFGAAGDLSYEQYF
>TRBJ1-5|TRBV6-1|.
CASSVWGRVGNQPQHF
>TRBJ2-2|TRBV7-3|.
CASSLIGIGELFF
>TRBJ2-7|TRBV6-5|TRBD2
CASNPGLAVYEQYF
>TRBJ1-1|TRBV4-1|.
CASSPALNTEAFF
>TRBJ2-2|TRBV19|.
CASSKQGRELFF
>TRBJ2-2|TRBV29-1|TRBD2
CSVLAGAGELFF
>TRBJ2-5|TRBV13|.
CASSPPLEYQETQYF
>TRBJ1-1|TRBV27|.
CASSLTGNTEAFF
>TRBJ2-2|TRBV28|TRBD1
CASSSVRGLYTGELFF
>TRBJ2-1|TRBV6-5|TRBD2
CASSYGGGSYNEQFF
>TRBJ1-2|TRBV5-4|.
CASSSTTSYGYTF
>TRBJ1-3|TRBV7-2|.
CASSLALQAHSGNTIYF
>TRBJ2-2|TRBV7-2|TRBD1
CASSQWDRGSTGELFF
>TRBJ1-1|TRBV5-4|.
CASSLGSTEAFF
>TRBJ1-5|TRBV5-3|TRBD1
CARSLKWPRQGSLEHF
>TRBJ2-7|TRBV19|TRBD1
CASSAGVGTGKEQYF
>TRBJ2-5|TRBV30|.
CAWSGDYGETQYF
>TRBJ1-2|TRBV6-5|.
CASSFWDGGQHYGYTF
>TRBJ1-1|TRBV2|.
CAKKEGWGDTEAFF
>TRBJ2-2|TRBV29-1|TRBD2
CSVEFGSGGAGELFF
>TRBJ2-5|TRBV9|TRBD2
CASTKSGGESEETQYF
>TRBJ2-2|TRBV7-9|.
CASSLAERDTGELFF
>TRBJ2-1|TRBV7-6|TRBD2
CASSLGQRGGLHISEQFF
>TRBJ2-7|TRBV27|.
CASRGGPGTGSIGQIYEQYF
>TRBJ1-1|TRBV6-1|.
CASSEIVRANTEAFF
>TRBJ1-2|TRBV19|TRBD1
CASWTGRDVNYGYTF
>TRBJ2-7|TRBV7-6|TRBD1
CASSQGDSTNYEQYF
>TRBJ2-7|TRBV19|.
CASSILVGLPNYEQYF
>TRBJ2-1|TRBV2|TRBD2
CASPSGSSYNEQFF
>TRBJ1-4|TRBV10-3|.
CAISEQGNEKLFF
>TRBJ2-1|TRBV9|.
CASSVDLNEQFF
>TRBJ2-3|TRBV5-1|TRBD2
CASSLEGGGYADTQYF
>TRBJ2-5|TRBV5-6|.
CASSLSQKVETQYF
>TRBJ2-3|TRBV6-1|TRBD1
CATTGAEEDTQYF
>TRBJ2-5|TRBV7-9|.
CASSLGGAQETQYF
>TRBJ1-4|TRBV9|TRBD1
CASSGGQINEKLFF
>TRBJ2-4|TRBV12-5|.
CASGETLGYIQYF
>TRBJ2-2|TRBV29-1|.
CSVEGQNTGELFF
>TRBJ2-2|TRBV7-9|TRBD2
CASSPDPSTSGTPTGELFF
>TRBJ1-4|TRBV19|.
CASSWTYEKLFF
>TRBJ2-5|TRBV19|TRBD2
CASSISDGRKYQETQYF
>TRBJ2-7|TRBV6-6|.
CASSYSLTSYEQYF
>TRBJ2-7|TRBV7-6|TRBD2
CASSLEARGGYEQYF
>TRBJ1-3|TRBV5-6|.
CASSQDYGFSGNTIYF
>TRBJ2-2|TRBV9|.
CASSKPITGELFF
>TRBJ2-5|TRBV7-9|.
CASSLGGLDQYF
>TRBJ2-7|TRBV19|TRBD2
CASSWTRARSYEQYF
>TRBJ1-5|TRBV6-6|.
CASTPMGDSNQPQHF